There are a few counts of the clone carrying this T cell receptor beta chain. The antigen is not known. The length of the CDR3 is 15 residues. Germline assignment: CDR1 MNHNS and CDR2 SASEGT. V lost 6 bases, J lost 4 bases, and 7 bases stayed unmatched. Documented time point: newly diagnosed GD, antithyroid drugs for less than 3 months. Making the TCR library involved RNA that had been extracted from PBMCs. This specimen comes from a study of regulatory T cells in long-lasting Graves disease. Findings of the study overall: Rather than thyroid tissue, only peripheral blood underwent study. Persistent disease was characterized by preferential usage of TRBV28, TRBJ1-2 and TRBJ2-5.

TCR beta libraries were built with iRepertoire HTBI primers and Arm-PCR of CDR3 regions. TCRdb reanalysed the multiplex PCR reads using MiXCR and keeps one entry per CDR3 protein. Altogether 410,000 or so distinct CDR3 sequences are present, about 15% being singletons, with the ten largest covering approximately 15%. The same sample was also used in a study of T cells in Graves' hyperthyroidism and ophthalmopathy. From that paper: First-round RT-PCR targeting the TCR CDR3 was performed with the HTBI primer set. Clonotypes that were expanded in thyroid above 0.001 mostly appeared in blood too.

The material sequenced was peripheral blood mononuclear cells (PBMCs), taken at new diagnosis, from a patient treated with antithyroid drugs. The chain uses TRBV6-1 and TRBJ2-2; TRBD1 matches at 8 bases. The receptor was derived from a woman in her thirties with Graves disease. The CDR3 nucleotides are TGTGCCAGCAGGGAATTGGACAGGGTCACCGGGGAGCTGTTTTTT. Protein sequence: CASRELDRVTGELFF.